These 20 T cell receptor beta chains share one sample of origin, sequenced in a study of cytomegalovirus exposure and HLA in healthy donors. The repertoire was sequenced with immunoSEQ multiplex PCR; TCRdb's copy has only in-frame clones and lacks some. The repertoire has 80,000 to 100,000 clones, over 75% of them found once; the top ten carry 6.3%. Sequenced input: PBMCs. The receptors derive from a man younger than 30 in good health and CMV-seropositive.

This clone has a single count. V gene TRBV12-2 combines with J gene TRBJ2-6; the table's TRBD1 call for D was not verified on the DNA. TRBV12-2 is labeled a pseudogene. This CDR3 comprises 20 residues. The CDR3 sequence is CASRLRSPGQGISGANVLTF. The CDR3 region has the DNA TGTGCAAGTCGCTTGCGCTCTCCGGGACAGGGGATCTCTGGGGCCAACGTCCTGACTTTC.

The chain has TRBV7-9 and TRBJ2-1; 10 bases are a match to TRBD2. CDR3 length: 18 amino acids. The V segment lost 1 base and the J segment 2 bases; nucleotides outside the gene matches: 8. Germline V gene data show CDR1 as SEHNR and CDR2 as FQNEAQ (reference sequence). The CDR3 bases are TGTGCCAGCAGCTTAGTAGGCCAGCGGGGGGGCCCCTACAATGAGCAGTTCTTC. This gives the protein CASSLVGQRGGPYNEQFF.

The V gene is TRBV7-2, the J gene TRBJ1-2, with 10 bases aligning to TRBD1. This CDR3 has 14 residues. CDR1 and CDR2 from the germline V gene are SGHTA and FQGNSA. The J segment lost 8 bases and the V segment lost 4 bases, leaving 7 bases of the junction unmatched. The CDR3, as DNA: TGTGCCAGCAGCTCGGACAGGGGGGCCTTAGGCTACACCTTC. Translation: CASSSDRGALGYTF.

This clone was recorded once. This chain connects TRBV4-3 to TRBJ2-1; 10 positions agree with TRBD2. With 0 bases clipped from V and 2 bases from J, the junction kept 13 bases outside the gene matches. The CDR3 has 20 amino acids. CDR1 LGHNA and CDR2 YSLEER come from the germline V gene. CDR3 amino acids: CASSQDPLAGKASPYNEQFF. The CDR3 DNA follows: TGCGCCAGCAGCCAAGATCCACTAGCGGGGAAAGCGAGTCCCTACAATGAGCAGTTCTTC.

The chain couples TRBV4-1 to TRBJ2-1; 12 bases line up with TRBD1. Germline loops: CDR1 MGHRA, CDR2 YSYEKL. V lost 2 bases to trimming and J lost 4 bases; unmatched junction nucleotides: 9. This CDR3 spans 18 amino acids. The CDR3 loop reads CASSQWDRGREGYNEQFF. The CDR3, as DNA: TGCGCCAGCAGCCAATGGGACAGGGGGCGAGAGGGGTACAATGAGCAGTTCTTC.

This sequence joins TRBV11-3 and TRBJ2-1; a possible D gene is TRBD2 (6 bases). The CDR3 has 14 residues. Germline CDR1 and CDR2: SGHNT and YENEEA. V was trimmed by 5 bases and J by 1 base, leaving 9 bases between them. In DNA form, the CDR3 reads TGTGCCAGCAGCAAGACTAGTTCCTACAATGAGCAGTTCTTC. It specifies CASSKTSSYNEQFF. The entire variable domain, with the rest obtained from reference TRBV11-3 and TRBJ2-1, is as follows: EAGVVQSPRYKIIEKKQPVAFWCNPISGHNTLYWYLQNLGQGPELLIRYENEEAVDDSQLPKDRFSAERLKGVDSTLKIQPAELGDSAVYLCASSKTSSYNEQFFGPGTRLTVL.

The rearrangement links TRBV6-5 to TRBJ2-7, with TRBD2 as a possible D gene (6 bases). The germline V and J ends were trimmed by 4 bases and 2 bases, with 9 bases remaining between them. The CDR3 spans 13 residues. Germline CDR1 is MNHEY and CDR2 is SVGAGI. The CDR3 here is CASSSGGTYEQYF. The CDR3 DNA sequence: TGTGCCAGCAGTTCTGGGGGGACCTACGAGCAGTACTTC.

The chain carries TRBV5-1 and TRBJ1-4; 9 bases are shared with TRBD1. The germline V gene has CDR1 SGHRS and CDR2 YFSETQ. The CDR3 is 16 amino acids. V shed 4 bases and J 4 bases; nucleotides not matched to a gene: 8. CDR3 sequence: CASSPGQGRVNEKLFF. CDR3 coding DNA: TGCGCCAGCAGCCCGGGACAGGGACGAGTTAATGAAAAACTGTTTTTT.

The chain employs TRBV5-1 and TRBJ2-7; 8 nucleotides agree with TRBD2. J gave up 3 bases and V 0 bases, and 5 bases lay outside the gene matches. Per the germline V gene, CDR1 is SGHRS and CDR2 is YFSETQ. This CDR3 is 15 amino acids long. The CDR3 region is CASSLEGTRGYEQYF. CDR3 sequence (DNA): TGCGCCAGCAGCTTGGAGGGGACTAGGGGCTACGAGCAGTACTTC.

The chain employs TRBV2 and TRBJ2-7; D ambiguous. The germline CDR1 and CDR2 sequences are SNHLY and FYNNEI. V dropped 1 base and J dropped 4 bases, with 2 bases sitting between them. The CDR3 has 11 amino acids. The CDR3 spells CASSEVYEQYF. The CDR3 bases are TGTGCCAGCAGTGAAGTATACGAGCAGTACTTC.

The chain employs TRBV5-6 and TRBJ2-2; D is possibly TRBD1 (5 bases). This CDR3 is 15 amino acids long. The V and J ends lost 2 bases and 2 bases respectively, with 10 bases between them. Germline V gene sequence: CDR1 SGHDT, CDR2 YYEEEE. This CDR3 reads CASSFSDTNTGELFF. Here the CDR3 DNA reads TGTGCCAGCAGCTTCTCGGACACTAACACCGGGGAGCTGTTTTTT.

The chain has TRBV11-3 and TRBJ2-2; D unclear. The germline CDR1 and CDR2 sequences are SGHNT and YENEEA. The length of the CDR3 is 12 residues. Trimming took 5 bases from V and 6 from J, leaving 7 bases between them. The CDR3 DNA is TGTGCCAGCAGCGGAGAAGCCGGGGAGCTGTTTTTT. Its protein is CASSGEAGELFF.

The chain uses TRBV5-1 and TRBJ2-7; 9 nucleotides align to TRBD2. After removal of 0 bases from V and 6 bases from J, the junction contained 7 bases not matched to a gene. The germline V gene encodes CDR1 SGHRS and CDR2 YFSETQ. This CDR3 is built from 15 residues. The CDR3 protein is CASSLESGRRGEQYF. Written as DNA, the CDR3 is TGCGCCAGCAGCTTGGAGAGCGGGAGGCGTGGCGAGCAGTACTTC.

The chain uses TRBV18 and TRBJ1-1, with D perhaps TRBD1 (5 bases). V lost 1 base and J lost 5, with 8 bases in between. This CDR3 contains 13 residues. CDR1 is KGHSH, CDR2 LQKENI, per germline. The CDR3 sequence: CASSPRGGTEAFF. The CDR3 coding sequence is TGTGCCAGCTCACCACGGGGGGGGACTGAAGCTTTCTTT.

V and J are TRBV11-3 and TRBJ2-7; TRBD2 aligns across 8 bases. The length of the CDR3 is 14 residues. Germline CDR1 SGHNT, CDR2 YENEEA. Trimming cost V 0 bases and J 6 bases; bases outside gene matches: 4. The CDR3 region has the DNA TGTGCCAGCAGCTTAGATGGGGCGGGAGGCGAGCAGTACTTC. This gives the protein CASSLDGAGGEQYF. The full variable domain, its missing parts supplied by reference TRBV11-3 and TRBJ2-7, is EAGVVQSPRYKIIEKKQPVAFWCNPISGHNTLYWYLQNLGQGPELLIRYENEEAVDDSQLPKDRFSAERLKGVDSTLKIQPAELGDSAVYLCASSLDGAGGEQYFGPGTRLTVT.

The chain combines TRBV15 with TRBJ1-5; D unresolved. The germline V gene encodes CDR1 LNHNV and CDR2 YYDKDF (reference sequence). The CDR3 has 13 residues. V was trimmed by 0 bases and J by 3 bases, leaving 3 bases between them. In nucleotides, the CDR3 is TGTGCCACCAGCAGAGACGTCAATCAGCCCCAGCATTTT. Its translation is CATSRDVNQPQHF.

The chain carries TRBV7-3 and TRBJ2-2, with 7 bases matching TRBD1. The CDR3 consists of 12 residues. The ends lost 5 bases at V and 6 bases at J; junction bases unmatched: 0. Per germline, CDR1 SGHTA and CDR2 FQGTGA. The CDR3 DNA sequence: TGTGCCAGCAGCCAGGGGGCCGGGGAGCTGTTTTTT. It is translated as CASSQGAGELFF.

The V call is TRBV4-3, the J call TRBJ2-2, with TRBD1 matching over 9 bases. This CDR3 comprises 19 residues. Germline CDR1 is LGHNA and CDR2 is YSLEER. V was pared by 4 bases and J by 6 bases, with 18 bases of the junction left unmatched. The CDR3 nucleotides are TGCGCCAGCAGCCCAAGTACGCCGGGACAGGGTACCTTAGCCGGGGAGCTGTTTTTT. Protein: CASSPSTPGQGTLAGELFF.

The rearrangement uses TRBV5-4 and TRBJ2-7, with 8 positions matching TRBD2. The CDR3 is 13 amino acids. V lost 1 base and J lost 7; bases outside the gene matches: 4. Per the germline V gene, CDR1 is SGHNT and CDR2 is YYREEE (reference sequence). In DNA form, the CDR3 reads TGTGCCAGCAGCTTGACGGGAGGGAGGGAGCAGTACTTC. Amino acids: CASSLTGGREQYF.

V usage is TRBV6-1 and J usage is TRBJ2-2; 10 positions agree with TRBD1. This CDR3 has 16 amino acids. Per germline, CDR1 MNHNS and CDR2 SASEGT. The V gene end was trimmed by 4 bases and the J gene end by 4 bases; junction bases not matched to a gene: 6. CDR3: CASSGQGAFTTGELFF. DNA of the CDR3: TGTGCCAGCAGTGGACAGGGGGCGTTTACCACCGGGGAGCTGTTTTTT.